This T cell receptor (beta chain) is drawn from a study of blood T cell repertoires in COVID-19. CDR3 length equals 18 residues. In the original workflow: Estimates of nucleated cell counts were drawn from the amplification of reference gene primers. Sequencing was performed with immunoSEQ multiplex PCR; in TCRdb, only in-frame clones are kept and a portion is missing. V and J calls and clone size come straight from that table; D and trimming were deduced from the DNA. The sample records about 500,000 clones, roughly 89% being singletons. This TCR derives from a man younger than 30 with COVID-19, enrolled during active disease. What was sequenced was peripheral blood. The genes are TRBV21-1 and TRBJ2-4; the table's D call TRBD2 went unverified against the DNA. TRBV21-1 is an annotated pseudogene. CDR3 in amino acids: CASPGTSGGRLAKNIQYF. CDR3 nucleotide sequence: TGTGCCAGCCCCGGGACTAGCGGGGGGAGGCTAGCCAAAAACATTCAGTACTTC.